The rows below give T cell receptor beta chains drawn from one sample of a study of cytomegalovirus exposure and HLA in healthy donors. The data were produced by immunoSEQ multiplex PCR, yet TCRdb's version contains in-frame clones alone and is incomplete. The sample holds 90,000 to 130,000 clones, under 85% seen once. The sequenced sample consisted of PBMCs. The receptor set was obtained from a woman younger than 30 in good health and CMV-seronegative. Each CDR3 is given with its conserved first and last residue. The order of the fields is D gene, clone size, V gene, J gene, CDR3 DNA, CDR3 protein. A D gene is named only where the DNA matches it firmly. Size is omitted from some rows. Given values are once, few, many or a class for expanded clones.

>-|-|TRBV5-1|TRBJ2-2
TGCGCCAGCAGCTTGGCCGGGGAGACCGGGGAGCTGTTTTTT
CASSLAGETGELFF
>TRBD1|once|TRBV2|TRBJ2-5
TGTGCCAAATCAGGGGGCCGAGAGACCCAGTACTTC
CAKSGGRETQYF
>TRBD1|-|TRBV6-6|TRBJ1-5
TGTGCCAGCAGTTCCGGGACAGGGAATAGCAATCAGCCCCAGCATTTT
CASSSGTGNSNQPQHF
>-|medium-sized|TRBV23-1|TRBJ2-7
TGCGCCAGCAGTCAATCCGGCAGGGGCGGGTACGAGCAGTACTTC
CASSQSGRGGYEQYF
>-|once|TRBV5-6|TRBJ1-2
TGTGCCAGCAGCTTTGTGACGGCAGCCCAAAGGGGTGGTGGCTACACCTTC
CASSFVTAAQRGGGYTF
>-|few|TRBV6-5|TRBJ2-7
TGTGCCAGCAGTTTGGGGGGTGGGACCGCCTGGGAGCAGTACTTC
CASSLGGGTAWEQYF
>TRBD1|-|TRBV7-9|TRBJ2-7
TGTGCCAGCAGCGCCTGGGACAGCAACTACGAGCAGTACTTC
CASSAWDSNYEQYF
>-|-|TRBV19|TRBJ1-4
TGTGCCAGTAGTATAGTGGAGGGTTTTGGGGAAAAACTGTTTTTT
CASSIVEGFGEKLFF
>TRBD2|-|TRBV11-2|TRBJ2-1
TGTGCCAGCAGCCGGAATGGGCTGACTAGCGGCACTGAGCAGTTCTTC
CASSRNGLTSGTEQFF
>-|-|TRBV6-1|TRBJ2-2
TGTGCCAGCAGTGCTCACCTAGGAGGGAACACCGGGGAGCTGTTTTTT
CASSAHLGGNTGELFF
>TRBD2|-|TRBV18|TRBJ2-1
TGTGCCAGCTCCTACGGACTAGCGGGGTACAATGAGCAGTTCTTC
CASSYGLAGYNEQFF
>-|-|TRBV7-8|TRBJ2-3
TGTGCCAGCAGCCCGCGGGACTCCCAAACAGATACGCAGTATTTT
CASSPRDSQTDTQYF
>-|-|TRBV27|TRBJ1-1
TGTGCCAGCAGTCGGTGGGCAGGGGCGAAGTTGGGCACTGAAGCTTTCTTT
CASSRWAGAKLGTEAFF
>-|-|TRBV2|TRBJ1-1
TGTGCCAGCAGGGGGGCTTGGGCTGCTGAAGCTTTCTTT
CASRGAWAAEAFF
>-|-|TRBV30|TRBJ2-7
TGTGCCTGGAGTGTAGGTTTTGAGGACGAGCAGTACTTC
CAWSVGFEDEQYF
>-|-|TRBV5-1|TRBJ2-3
TGCGCCAGCAGTTCGTATACGGGGGGCCTGGGAGATACGCAGTATTTT
CASSSYTGGLGDTQYF
>TRBD1|-|TRBV2|TRBJ2-2
TGTGCCAGCCTATATCGGGACAGGGAGCGGGCGAACACCGGGGAGCTGTTTTTT
CASLYRDRERANTGELFF
>-|-|TRBV6-1|TRBJ2-2
TGTGCCAGCAACTCGGACAGGAACACCGGGGAGCTGTTTTTT
CASNSDRNTGELFF
>-|-|TRBV20-1|TRBJ1-2
TGCAGTGCTAGAGCGAACTATGGCTACACCTTC
CSARANYGYTF
>-|-|TRBV6-1|TRBJ1-5
TGTGCCAGCAGCGCAAGGGGATTTCAGCCCCAGCATTTT
CASSARGFQPQHF
>TRBD1|-|TRBV4-2|TRBJ2-2
TGTGCCAGCAGCCTTCAAACAGGGGGCGCCGGCGGGGAGCTGTTTTTT
CASSLQTGGAGGELFF
>-|-|TRBV2|TRBJ1-2
TGTGCCAGCAGTGTGAAGGGGATTGCCTATGGCTACACCTTC
CASSVKGIAYGYTF
>-|-|TRBV27|TRBJ1-2
TGTGCCAGCAGTTTACGGTCAGGGAATGGCTACACCTTC
CASSLRSGNGYTF
>TRBD1|-|TRBV7-8|TRBJ1-1
TGTGCCAGCAGCTTTCAGGGGGTCCGGACTGAAGCTTTCTTT
CASSFQGVRTEAFF
>-|few|TRBV6-5|TRBJ2-7
TGTGCCAGCAGGACAGGCCCCGGGGAGCAGTACTTC
CASRTGPGEQYF
>-|-|TRBV19|TRBJ2-5
TGTGCCAGTAGTAGTCTGACAGGACAGCAAGAGACCCAGTACTTC
CASSSLTGQQETQYF
>TRBD1|-|TRBV6-5|TRBJ1-1
TGTGCCAGCAGTTACGGGACAGGGTACACTGAAGCTTTCTTT
CASSYGTGYTEAFF
>-|few|TRBV13|TRBJ2-7
TGTGCCAGCAGCTTGGTCGGGGGATCCTACGAGCAGTACTTC
CASSLVGGSYEQYF